The clone carrying this TCR beta chain was counted only a few times. Its antigen is still unknown. PCR was performed using 60 Vbeta and 13 Jbeta primers. The assay was immunoSEQ multiplex PCR, and TCRdb's table has in-frame clones only and misses some. Of roughly 130,000 clones listed, roughly three quarters are singletons. These data belong to a study of cytomegalovirus exposure and HLA in healthy donors. Broader study findings: The productive fraction for most TCR beta V segments was about 87% or about 30% in an earlier analysis. Sequencing likely produced, as an artifact, a cluster of highly shared sequence variants.

V lost 7 bases to trimming and J lost 0 bases, with 7 bases between them. Germline V gene data show CDR1 as MNHEY and CDR2 as SVGAGI. The CDR3 is made up of 12 amino acids. The sequenced sample consisted of PBMCs. The rearrangement links TRBV6-5 to TRBJ2-7; unclear D gene. This clonotype was sampled from a young man in good health and CMV-seronegative. CDR3 in amino acids: CASISNSYEQYF. The CDR3 bases are TGTGCCAGCATAAGCAACTCCTACGAGCAGTACTTC.